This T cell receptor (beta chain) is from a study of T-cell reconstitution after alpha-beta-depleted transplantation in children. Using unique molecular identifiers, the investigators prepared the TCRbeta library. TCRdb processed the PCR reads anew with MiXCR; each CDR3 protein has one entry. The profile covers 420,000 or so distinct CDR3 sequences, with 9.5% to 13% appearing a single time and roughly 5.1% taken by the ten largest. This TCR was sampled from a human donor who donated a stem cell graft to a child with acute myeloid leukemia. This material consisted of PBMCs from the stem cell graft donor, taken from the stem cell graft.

The CDR3 protein is CASSLTASENIQYF. The CDR3 DNA sequence: TGCGCCAGCAGCTTGACAGCGTCAGAAAACATTCAGTACTTC. V is TRBV5-1 and J is TRBJ2-4; no definite D call. The V end lost 1 base, the J end lost 5 bases, and 10 bases lay between the germline ends. Germline CDR1 is SGHRS and CDR2 is YFSETQ. This CDR3 is 14 amino acids long.